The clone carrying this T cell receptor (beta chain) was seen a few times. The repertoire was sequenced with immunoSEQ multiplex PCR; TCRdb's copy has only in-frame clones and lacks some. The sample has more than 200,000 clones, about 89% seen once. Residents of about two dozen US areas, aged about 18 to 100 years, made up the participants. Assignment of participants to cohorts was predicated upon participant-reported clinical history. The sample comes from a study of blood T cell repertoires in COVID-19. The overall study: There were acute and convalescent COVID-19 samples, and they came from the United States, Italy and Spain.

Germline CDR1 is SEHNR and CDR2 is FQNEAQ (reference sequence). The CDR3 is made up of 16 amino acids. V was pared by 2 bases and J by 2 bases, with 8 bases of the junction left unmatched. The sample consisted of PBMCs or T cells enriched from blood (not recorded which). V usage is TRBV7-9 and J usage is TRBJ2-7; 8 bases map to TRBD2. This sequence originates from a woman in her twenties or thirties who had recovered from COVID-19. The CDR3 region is CASSLNSGRAAYEQYF. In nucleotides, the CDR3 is TGTGCCAGCAGCTTAAACAGCGGGAGAGCTGCCTACGAGCAGTACTTC.